The 21 T cell receptor beta chains below all came from one sample that was sequenced in a study of untreated major depressive disorder. The protocol was immunoSEQ multiplex PCR, while the TCRdb copy is restricted to in-frame clones and leaves out a portion. Of about 21,000 clones listed, around 92% were seen once; the top ten hold less than 0.6%. The source material was CD4+ T cells from PBMCs. The receptors derive from a woman between 40 and 55 years old in good health.

The chain is built from TRBV20-1 and TRBJ2-4; no reliable D call. V was pared by 8 bases and J by 0 bases, with 5 bases between. Germline V CDR1 and CDR2: DFQATT, SNEGSKA (reference sequence). The CDR3 sequence is 11 residues long. The CDR3 DNA is TGCAGTCCCCTAGCCAAAAACATTCAGTACTTC. This gives the protein CSPLAKNIQYF.

The rearrangement uses TRBV28 and TRBJ2-7; D is unclear. The CDR3 consists of 12 residues. CDR1 is MDHEN and CDR2 is SYDVKM in the germline V gene. Trimming pared 4 bases from V and 4 bases from J, leaving 8 bases between. CDR3: CASSSFGYEQYF. The CDR3 nucleotides read TGTGCCAGCAGTTCTTTCGGGTACGAGCAGTACTTC. The full variable domain, its missing parts supplied by reference TRBV28 and TRBJ2-7, is DVKVTQSSRYLVKRTGEKVFLECVQDMDHENMFWYRQDPGLGLRLIYFSYDVKMKEKGDIPEGYSVSREKKERFSLILESASTNQTSMYLCASSSFGYEQYFGPGTRLTVT.

V and J are TRBV7-9 and TRBJ1-3; 8 nucleotides agree with TRBD1. In germline, CDR1 is SEHNR, CDR2 FQNEAQ (reference sequence). The CDR3 totals 16 residues. V was clipped by 6 bases and J by 0 bases; unmatched bases: 7. The CDR3 coding sequence is TGTGCCAGCAGACCCCCTACAGGGGGCTCTGGAAACACCATATATTTT. It yields the protein CASRPPTGGSGNTIYF.

The chain joins TRBV5-8 to TRBJ1-1; perhaps TRBD1 as D (6 bases). V was trimmed by 2 bases and J by 0 bases, leaving 14 bases between them. Germline V lookup: CDR1 SGHTS, CDR2 YDEGEE. The CDR3 has 16 residues. The DNA of the CDR3 is TGTGCCAGCAGCTTTGGACAGCTCCTCTTGAACACTGAAGCTTTCTTT. Protein sequence: CASSFGQLLLNTEAFF.

The CDR3 spells CASSGQILVSGANVLTF. DNA of the CDR3: TGTGCCAGCAGTGGACAGATTTTAGTCTCTGGGGCCAACGTCCTGACTTTC. The chain has TRBV2 and TRBJ2-6, with D possibly matching TRBD1 (5 bases). CDR1 is SNHLY, CDR2 FYNNEI, per germline. This CDR3 is 17 amino acids long. Trimming cost V 4 bases and J 0 bases, with 13 bases left between them.

This chain links TRBV28 with TRBJ2-1, with D possibly matching TRBD2 (5 bases). This CDR3 has 12 amino acids. The V gene lost 3 bases and the J gene lost 7 bases, with 7 bases spanning the gap. Germline assignment: CDR1 MDHEN and CDR2 SYDVKM. Here the CDR3 DNA reads TGTGCCAGCAGTTTCGAGCGGAATGAGCAGTTCTTC. Its protein product is CASSFERNEQFF. Drawing the rest from reference TRBV28 and TRBJ2-1, the complete variable domain is DVKVTQSSRYLVKRTGEKVFLECVQDMDHENMFWYRQDPGLGLRLIYFSYDVKMKEKGDIPEGYSVSREKKERFSLILESASTNQTSMYLCASSFERNEQFFGPGTRLTVL.

The chain has TRBV6-6 and TRBJ1-1; tentatively, D is TRBD1 (5 bases). The germline V gene encodes CDR1 MNHNY and CDR2 SVGAGI (reference sequence). This CDR3 comprises 16 residues. V shed 0 bases and J shed 1 base, with 12 bases lying between them. Written as DNA, the CDR3 is TGTGCCAGCAGTTACTCGAGTTCAGGGAGGAACACTGAAGCTTTCTTT. It encodes CASSYSSSGRNTEAFF.

This clone occurred once. This rearrangement joins TRBV30 to TRBJ2-1; 9 positions match TRBD2. The CDR3 is 12 amino acids. CDR1 and CDR2 (germline): GTSNPN, SVGIG (reference sequence). The CDR3 region has the DNA TGTTCTGGCGGGAGGGCCCTCAGTGAGCAGTTCTTC. Amino acids: CSGGRALSEQFF.

The DNA of the CDR3 is TGCGCCAGCAGCTTGTTGGCAGGCTCTGGAAACACCATATATTTT. Translated: CASSLLAGSGNTIYF. The chain uses TRBV5-1 and TRBJ1-3; D gene uncertain. CDR3 length: 15 residues. CDR1 is SGHRS and CDR2 is YFSETQ in the germline V gene. V was cut by 1 base and J by 0 bases, with 8 bases left in between.

This chain joins TRBV5-1 and TRBJ2-7; D is unresolved. Germline V gene lookup returns CDR1 SGHRS and CDR2 YFSETQ. The length of the CDR3 is 14 residues. The V end lost 0 bases, the J end lost 1 base, and 8 bases lay between the germline ends. This CDR3 reads CASSLEGTSYEQYF. For the CDR3, the DNA is TGCGCCAGCAGCTTGGAGGGTACGTCCTACGAGCAGTACTTC.

The V call is TRBV5-1, the J call TRBJ2-7; 8 nucleotides line up with TRBD1. This CDR3 comprises 15 residues. From germline, CDR1 is SGHRS and CDR2 YFSETQ. The junction had 9 bases not matched to a gene; V was cut back by 5 bases and J by 2 bases. This CDR3 reads CASRWGTGGTYEQYF. As DNA, the CDR3 is TGCGCCAGCAGGTGGGGCACAGGGGGAACCTACGAGCAGTACTTC.

The gene calls are TRBV10-2 and TRBJ1-1; TRBD1 aligns across 7 bases. Germline CDR1 WSHSY, CDR2 SAAADI. The V segment lost 10 bases and the J segment 5 bases; nucleotides outside the gene matches: 7. The length of the CDR3 is 12 residues. The CDR3 loop reads CATQQGRTEAFF. The CDR3 DNA is TGCGCCACCCAACAGGGGAGGACTGAAGCTTTCTTT.

This clone has only a few counts. This chain uses TRBV19 with TRBJ2-2; D possibly uses TRBD1 or TRBD2 (6 bases each). The germline V gene encodes CDR1 LNHDA and CDR2 SQIVND (reference sequence). CDR3 length: 16 amino acids. Trimming pared 7 bases from V and 4 bases from J, leaving 19 bases between. DNA for the CDR3: TGTGCCAGTACCTCTCGAGGGGGGCAGGTCACCGGGGAGCTGTTTTTT. Translating it yields CASTSRGGQVTGELFF.

The chain joins TRBV11-2 to TRBJ2-2; a possible D gene is TRBD1 (5 bases). The CDR3 runs 14 residues. CDR1 is SGHAT, CDR2 FQNNGV, per germline. V was shortened by 3 bases and J by 7 bases, with 12 bases between the two germline ends. Here the CDR3 reads CASSFSQGSGELFF. CDR3 nucleotides: TGTGCCAGCAGCTTCTCCCAGGGTAGCGGGGAGCTGTTTTTT. Full variable domain (remainder filled in from reference TRBV11-2 and TRBJ2-2): EAGVAQSPRYKIIEKRQSVAFWCNPISGHATLYWYQQILGQGPKLLIQFQNNGVVDDSQLPKDRFSAERLKGVDSTLKIQPAKLEDSAVYLCASSFSQGSGELFFGEGSRLTVL.

This sequence joins TRBV5-1 and TRBJ1-3; 8 bases align to TRBD1. The V gene's germline CDR1 is SGHRS and CDR2 YFSETQ. Unmatched junction bases numbered 0, after V lost 5 bases and J lost 2 bases. The CDR3 is made up of 13 amino acids. The CDR3 coding sequence is TGCGCCAGCAGACAGGGGGCTGGAAACACCATATATTTT. It is translated as CASRQGAGNTIYF.

The chain links TRBV4-1 to TRBJ2-5; a weak D match, TRBD2 (5 bases). The CDR3 consists of 15 residues. V was pared by 3 bases and J by 3 bases, with 14 bases between. Germline V lookup: CDR1 MGHRA, CDR2 YSYEKL. The CDR3 DNA reads TGCGCCAGCAGCCACCCCCTCGGGCGGGAAGAGACCCAGTACTTC. Protein: CASSHPLGREETQYF.

J is TRBJ2-1 and V is TRBV11-2, with 12 nucleotides matching TRBD1. The CDR3 totals 17 residues. Looked up from germline, CDR1 is SGHAT and CDR2 is FQNNGV. V was pared by 1 base and J by 6 bases, with 7 bases of the junction left unmatched. CDR3 nucleotide sequence: TGTGCCAGCAGCTTAGTATGGGGACAGGGGGCAGGCAATGAGCAGTTCTTC. It codes for CASSLVWGQGAGNEQFF.

The gene calls are TRBV12-2 and TRBJ1-1; the table calls TRBD1, which could not be checked here. TRBV12-2 has pseudogene status. The length of the CDR3 is 15 residues. CDR3 sequence reads: CASRRCGQENTEAFF. The DNA of the CDR3 is TGTGCAAGTCGCAGGTGCGGACAAGAGAACACTGAAGCTTTCTTT.

V is TRBV2 and J is TRBJ2-2, with 7 bases identical to TRBD1. V gave up 7 bases and J gave up 0 bases; unmatched junction bases: 8. The CDR3 is 16 residues long. The germline V gene has CDR1 SNHLY and CDR2 FYNNEI. The CDR3 reads CASIGRGNTNTGELFF. For the CDR3, the DNA is TGTGCCAGCATTGGCAGGGGGAACACGAACACCGGGGAGCTGTTTTTT.

J is TRBJ2-6 and V is TRBV7-2, with D hard to call. There are 19 residues in the CDR3. Germline CDR1 and CDR2: SGHTA and FQGNSA. V lost 1 base, J lost 1 base, and 17 bases lay in between. The DNA of the CDR3 is TGTGCCAGCAGCTTAGAGTTGGGGTTCAGCTATTCTGGGGCCAACGTCCTGACTTTC. Protein sequence: CASSLELGFSYSGANVLTF.

The rearrangement uses TRBV5-1 and TRBJ2-1, with D possibly TRBD2 on 5 matching bases. In germline, CDR1 is SGHRS, CDR2 YFSETQ. V was pared by 5 bases and J by 10 bases, with 19 bases between. The CDR3 has 14 residues. The CDR3 reads CASRERHHRLEQFF. DNA of the CDR3: TGCGCCAGCAGGGAGCGGCACCACCGGTTGGAGCAGTTCTTC.